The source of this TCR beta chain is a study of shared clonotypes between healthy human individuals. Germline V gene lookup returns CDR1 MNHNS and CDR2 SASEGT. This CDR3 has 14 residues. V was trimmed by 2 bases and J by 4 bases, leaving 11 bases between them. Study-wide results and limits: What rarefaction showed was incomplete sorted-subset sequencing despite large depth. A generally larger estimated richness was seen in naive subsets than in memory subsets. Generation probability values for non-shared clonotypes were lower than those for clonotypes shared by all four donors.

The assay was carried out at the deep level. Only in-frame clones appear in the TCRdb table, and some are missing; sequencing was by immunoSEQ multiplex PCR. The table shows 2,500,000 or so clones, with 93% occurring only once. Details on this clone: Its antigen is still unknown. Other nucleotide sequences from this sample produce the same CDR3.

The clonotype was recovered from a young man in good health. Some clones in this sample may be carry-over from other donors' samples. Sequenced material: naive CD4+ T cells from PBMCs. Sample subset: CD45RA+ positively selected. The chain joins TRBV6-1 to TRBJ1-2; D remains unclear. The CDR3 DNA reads TGTGCCAGCAGTGAAAGGCGGAGGTTCTATGGCTACACCTTC. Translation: CASSERRRFYGYTF.